What follows are 19 T cell receptor beta chains derived from one specimen sequenced in a study of blood T cell repertoires in COVID-19. Assay used: immunoSEQ multiplex PCR; TCRdb lists only in-frame clones, some missing. This table has roughly 140,000 clones, 70% to 90% appearing once. Sample: PBMCs or T cells enriched from blood (not recorded which). These TCRs come from a woman aged 30 to 39 with acute COVID-19.

This chain uses TRBV18 with TRBJ2-2, with 9 positions matching TRBD1. The V gene end was trimmed by 6 bases and the J gene end by 1 base; junction bases not matched to a gene: 3. CDR1 is KGHSH and CDR2 is LQKENI in the germline V gene. The CDR3 runs 15 residues. The CDR3 protein is CASSGTGLNTGELFF. The CDR3 coding sequence is TGTGCCAGCTCGGGGACAGGGCTGAACACCGGGGAGCTGTTTTTT.

This clone was picked up one time. The J gene is TRBJ2-1, the V gene TRBV28; possibly TRBD2 for D (7 bases). The germline V gene has CDR1 MDHEN and CDR2 SYDVKM. The CDR3 length is 11 residues. Deletions cut 11 bases from V and 12 bases from J, with 17 bases between. CDR3 coding DNA: TGTGCCGGTCAGGGGAGGGCGGGGCAGTTCTTC. Protein sequence: CAGQGRAGQFF.

The chain employs TRBV12-3 or TRBV12-4 and TRBJ1-5; D is ambiguous. This CDR3 is 12 amino acids long. Trimming removed 2 bases from V and 9 bases from J, with 8 bases in between. CDR3 bases: TGTGCCAGCAGTTTAAAGCAACCGCCCCAGCATTTT. Its translation: CASSLKQPPQHF.

The chain recombines TRBV29-1 with TRBJ1-5; TRBD1 is a possible D gene (5 bases). In germline, CDR1 is SQVTM, CDR2 ANQGSEA. This CDR3 has 16 amino acids. Trimming left V 4 bases short and J 9 bases short, with 25 bases between. The CDR3: CSVAIPEGREWGPQHF. The CDR3 nucleotides read TGCAGCGTTGCTATCCCCGAGGGGCGGGAGTGGGGGCCCCAGCATTTT.

The genes are TRBV7-2 and TRBJ1-2, with 10 bases aligning to TRBD1. This CDR3 is built from 14 residues. Losses at the gene ends were 5 bases for V and 4 bases for J; bases not matched to a gene: 4. Germline values: CDR1 SGHTA, CDR2 FQGNSA. The CDR3 protein is CASSLDRGFYGYTF. Written as DNA, the CDR3 is TGTGCCAGCAGCCTGGACAGGGGGTTCTATGGCTACACCTTC.

This clone was picked up one time. This chain joins TRBV20-1 and TRBJ1-2; no clear D gene. The V gene's germline CDR1 is DFQATT and CDR2 SNEGSKA (reference sequence). This CDR3 is 11 amino acids long. The V end was cut by 6 bases, the J end by 5 bases, with 10 bases between. The CDR3 reads CSALQTYGYTF. The CDR3 nucleotides are TGCAGTGCCCTACAGACGTATGGCTACACCTTC.

The chain combines TRBV7-2 with TRBJ2-7; D is uncertain. Germline V lookup: CDR1 SGHTA, CDR2 FQGNSA. V lost 3 bases to trimming and J lost 2 bases, with 8 bases between them. CDR3 length equals 13 residues. CDR3 protein: CASSFWRTYEQYF. The DNA for the CDR3 is TGTGCCAGCAGCTTTTGGCGGACCTACGAGCAGTACTTC.

The chain joins TRBV6-6 to TRBJ1-1; the D gene is possibly TRBD1 (6 bases). This CDR3 has 14 residues. V lost 0 bases and J 6 bases, leaving 11 bases between the germline ends. CDR1 is MNHNY, CDR2 SVGAGI, per germline (reference sequence). The DNA of the CDR3 is TGTGCCAGCAGTTACTCCGGGACATTGGCTGAAGCTTTCTTT. Translating gives CASSYSGTLAEAFF.

The chain uses TRBV6-5 and TRBJ1-5, with D tentatively TRBD1 (5 bases). The germline gives CDR1 MNHEY, CDR2 SVGAGI. Trimming pared 6 bases from V and 1 base from J, leaving 10 bases between. This CDR3 is 14 amino acids long. CDR3 loop: CASRDSGSNQPQHF. The CDR3 coding sequence is TGTGCCAGCAGAGACAGCGGGAGCAATCAGCCCCAGCATTTT.

Note on this clone: This specimen includes other DNA sequences encoding the same CDR3. CDR3 sequence reads: CASSTGGYGYTF. The CDR3 DNA is TGTGCCAGCTCGACAGGGGGCTATGGCTACACCTTC. The gene calls are TRBV27 and TRBJ1-2, with 9 bases fitting TRBD1. There are 12 residues in the CDR3. V lost 8 bases to trimming and J lost 4 bases; unmatched junction nucleotides: 2. The germline V gene has CDR1 MNHEY and CDR2 SMNVEV (reference sequence).

V usage is TRBV6-5 and J usage is TRBJ1-1, with D uncertain. Germline CDR1 is MNHEY and CDR2 is SVGAGI. The V end was cut by 0 bases, the J end by 0 bases, with 5 bases between. The CDR3 spans 14 residues. The CDR3 sequence: CASSYSSLNTEAFF. Here the CDR3 DNA reads TGTGCCAGCAGTTACTCGTCGTTGAACACTGAAGCTTTCTTT.

This clone has a single count. The chain couples TRBV18 to TRBJ1-1; 8 bases agree with TRBD1. The trim removed 4 bases at V and 6 bases at J, leaving 1 base unmatched. The germline CDR1 and CDR2 sequences are KGHSH and LQKENI. The CDR3 consists of 12 residues. The CDR3, as DNA: TGTGCCAGCTCACTACAGGGGGCTGAAGCTTTCTTT. Translated: CASSLQGAEAFF. Together with reference TRBV18 and TRBJ1-1, the CDR3 gives the full variable domain: NAGVMQNPRHLVRRRGQEARLRCSPMKGHSHVYWYRQLPEEGLKFMVYLQKENIIDESGMPKERFSAEFPKEGPSILRIQQVVRGDSAAYFCASSLQGAEAFFGQGTRLTVV.

The CDR3 reads CASSKPTGTREKLFF. DNA for the CDR3: TGTGCCAGCAGCAAGCCCACCGGGACTAGGGAAAAACTGTTTTTT. The chain is built from TRBV7-9 and TRBJ1-4, with D possibly TRBD1 on 5 matching bases. The CDR3 runs to 15 residues. Per germline, CDR1 SEHNR and CDR2 FQNEAQ (reference sequence). Trimming removed 5 bases from V and 8 bases from J, with 18 bases in between.

The chain joins TRBV4-3 to TRBJ2-7, with TRBD1 matching 10 bases. V shed 4 bases, J shed 4 bases, and the junction held 7 bases outside the gene matches. Germline V gene lookup returns CDR1 LGHNA and CDR2 YSLEER. This CDR3 has 15 residues. The CDR3 protein is CASSLTTGGAYEQYF. Written as DNA, the CDR3 is TGCGCCAGCAGCCTAACGACAGGGGGCGCGTACGAGCAGTACTTC.

CDR3 nucleotide sequence: TGTGCCAGCAGCCAGGGACACGGCACAGATACGCAGTATTTT. It specifies CASSQGHGTDTQYF. The chain recombines TRBV6-4 with TRBJ2-3; possibly TRBD1 for D (6 bases). V was trimmed by 6 bases and J by 1 base, leaving 11 bases between them. The CDR3 runs to 14 residues. Germline V CDR1 and CDR2: MRHNA, SNTAGT.

This clone was detected only once. The chain joins TRBV11-2 to TRBJ2-3; 7 nucleotides line up with TRBD2. Germline loops: CDR1 SGHAT, CDR2 FQNNGV. Trimming cost V 1 base and J 2 bases; bases outside gene matches: 6. The CDR3 contains 16 residues. CDR3 sequence: CASSLVLLAVTDTQYF. The CDR3 coding sequence is TGTGCCAGCAGCTTAGTGCTGCTAGCGGTCACAGATACGCAGTATTTT.

In DNA, the CDR3 is TGTGCCAGTAGTATATCCCGGCAGGCTGAAGCTTTCTTT. It translates to CASSISRQAEAFF. V gene TRBV19 combines with J gene TRBJ1-1; D unresolved. V shed 2 bases and J shed 6 bases, with 10 bases lying between them. CDR3 length equals 13 residues. Looked up from germline, CDR1 is LNHDA and CDR2 is SQIVND (reference sequence).

The chain links TRBV5-1 to TRBJ1-1, with 9 bases aligning to TRBD1. The CDR3 has 17 amino acids. Germline trimming cut 2 bases from V and 0 bases from J; bases unmatched to any gene: 8. Per the germline V gene, CDR1 is SGHRS and CDR2 is YFSETQ. Here the CDR3 DNA reads TGCGCCAGCAGCTTCGGGACAGGGTACCCCTTGAACACTGAAGCTTTCTTT. Residues: CASSFGTGYPLNTEAFF.

CDR3 in DNA: TGTGCCATCAGAGAATCAGGGATCGCTGGAAACACCATATATTTT. It yields the protein CAIRESGIAGNTIYF. The rearrangement uses TRBV10-3 and TRBJ1-3; TRBD1 is a possible D gene (5 bases). Germline V gene sequence: CDR1 ENHRY, CDR2 SYGVKD. Trimming took off 6 bases at V and 2 bases at J, with 14 bases between the two ends. This CDR3 has 15 amino acids.